This TCR beta chain appears in the sequencing data of a study of Graves' ophthalmopathy and Graves' hyperthyroidism. Amplification from RNA transcripts yielded the TCR beta CDR3 regions. Second-round multiplex PCR came after first-round RT-PCR with HTBI primers. TCRdb re-called the multiplex PCR reads through MiXCR, storing one row per CDR3 protein. The sample consists of under 350,000 distinct CDR3 sequences, roughly 17% of them appearing once. Where ophthalmopathy was present, donors had moderate-to-severe activity, CAS ≥3, NOSPECS ≥4 and duration under 3 months. As the starting material, around 10 ml of fresh peripheral blood yielded the PBMCs. Comments on this clonotype: What it binds is unknown.

The CDR3 totals 15 residues. Germline CDR1 is MDHEN and CDR2 is SYDVKM. Trimming cost V 6 bases and J 6 bases, with 20 bases left between them. Overall study findings and caveats: Predictions made by the model for ophthalmopathy progression reached 55% to 71% sensitivity and around 72% specificity.

This receptor was obtained from an adult man with Graves' ophthalmopathy. Material: peripheral blood. V is TRBV28 and J is TRBJ1-1; D is perhaps TRBD1 (5 bases). CDR3: CASRSDRPGDSEAFF. In DNA, the CDR3 is TGTGCCAGCAGATCTGACCGCCCCGGGGACTCTGAAGCTTTCTTT.